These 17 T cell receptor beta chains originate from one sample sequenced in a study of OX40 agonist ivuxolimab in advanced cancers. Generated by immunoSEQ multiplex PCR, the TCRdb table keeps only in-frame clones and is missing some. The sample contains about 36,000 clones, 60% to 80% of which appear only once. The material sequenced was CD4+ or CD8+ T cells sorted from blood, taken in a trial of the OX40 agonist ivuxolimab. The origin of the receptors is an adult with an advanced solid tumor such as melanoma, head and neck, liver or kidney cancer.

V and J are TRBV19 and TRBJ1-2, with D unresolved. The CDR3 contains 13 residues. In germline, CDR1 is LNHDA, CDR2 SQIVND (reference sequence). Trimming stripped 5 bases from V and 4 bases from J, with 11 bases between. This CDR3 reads CASSQAAGYGYTF. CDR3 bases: TGTGCCAGTAGTCAGGCGGCCGGCTATGGCTACACCTTC.

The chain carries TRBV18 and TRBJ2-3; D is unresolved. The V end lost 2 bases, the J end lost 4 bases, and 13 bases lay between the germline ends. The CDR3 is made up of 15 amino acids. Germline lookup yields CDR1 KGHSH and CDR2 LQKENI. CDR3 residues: CASSPVAATSDTQYF. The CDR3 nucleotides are TGTGCCAGCTCACCAGTCGCAGCTACCTCAGATACGCAGTATTTT.

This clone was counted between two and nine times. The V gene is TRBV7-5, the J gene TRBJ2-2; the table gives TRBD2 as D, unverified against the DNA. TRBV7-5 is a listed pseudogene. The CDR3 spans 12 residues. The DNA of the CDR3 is TGTGCCAGAAGCTTAGCGACCGGGGAGCTGTTTTTT. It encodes CARSLATGELFF.

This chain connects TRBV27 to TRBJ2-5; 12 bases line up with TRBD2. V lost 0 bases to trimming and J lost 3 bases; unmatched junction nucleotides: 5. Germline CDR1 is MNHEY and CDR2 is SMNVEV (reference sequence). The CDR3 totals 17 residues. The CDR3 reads CASSLSGRLAGEETQYF. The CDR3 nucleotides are TGTGCCAGCAGTTTATCGGGCCGACTAGCGGGGGAAGAGACCCAGTACTTC.

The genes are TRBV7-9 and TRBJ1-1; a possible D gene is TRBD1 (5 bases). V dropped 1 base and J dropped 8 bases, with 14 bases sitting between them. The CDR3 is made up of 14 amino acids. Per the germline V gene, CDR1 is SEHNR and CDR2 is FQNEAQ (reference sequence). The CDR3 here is CASSLDFSREEAFF. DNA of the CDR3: TGTGCCAGCAGCTTAGATTTTTCCAGGGAGGAAGCTTTCTTT.

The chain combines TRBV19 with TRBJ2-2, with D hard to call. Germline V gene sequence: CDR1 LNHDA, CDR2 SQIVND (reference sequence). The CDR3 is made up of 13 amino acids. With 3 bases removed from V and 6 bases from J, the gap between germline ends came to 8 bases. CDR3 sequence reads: CASSMRFSGELFF. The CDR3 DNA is TGTGCCAGTAGTATGCGTTTTTCCGGGGAGCTGTTTTTT.

The CDR3 spells CASSQAGGGGAWEQYF. The CDR3 nucleotides are TGCGCCAGCAGCCAGGCCGGGGGCGGGGGGGCGTGGGAGCAGTACTTC. The chain carries TRBV4-1 and TRBJ2-7; 9 positions agree with TRBD2. CDR1 is MGHRA, CDR2 YSYEKL, per germline. The CDR3 runs 16 residues. After removal of 3 bases from V and 7 bases from J, the junction contained 13 bases not matched to a gene.

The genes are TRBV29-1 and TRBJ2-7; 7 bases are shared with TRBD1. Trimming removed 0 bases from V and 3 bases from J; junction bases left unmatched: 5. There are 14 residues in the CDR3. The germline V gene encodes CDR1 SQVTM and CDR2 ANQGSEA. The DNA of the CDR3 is TGCAGCGTTGAAGAGGAACGACAGGGCTACGAGCAGTACTTC. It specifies CSVEEERQGYEQYF.

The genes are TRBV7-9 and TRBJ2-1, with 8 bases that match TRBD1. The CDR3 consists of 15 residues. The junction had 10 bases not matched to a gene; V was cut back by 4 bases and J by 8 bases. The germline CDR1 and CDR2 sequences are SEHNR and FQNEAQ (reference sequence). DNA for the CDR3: TGTGCCAGCAGCTCTGACAGGGGAATATACTATGAGCAGTTCTTC. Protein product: CASSSDRGIYYEQFF. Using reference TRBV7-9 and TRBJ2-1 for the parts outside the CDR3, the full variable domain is DTGVSQNPRHKITKRGQNVTFRCDPISEHNRLYWYRQTLGQGPEFLTYFQNEAQLEKSRLLSDRFSAERPKGSFSTLEIQRTEQGDSAMYLCASSSDRGIYYEQFFGPGTRLTVL.

CDR3: CASSGGLWTGELFF. Written as DNA, the CDR3 is TGTGCCAGTTCGGGGGGGCTGTGGACCGGGGAGCTGTTTTTT. V gene TRBV27 combines with J gene TRBJ2-2, with 8 bases matching TRBD2. CDR1 is MNHEY and CDR2 is SMNVEV in the germline V gene (reference sequence). The CDR3 sequence is 14 residues long. The V gene end was trimmed by 9 bases and the J gene end by 5 bases; junction bases not matched to a gene: 8.

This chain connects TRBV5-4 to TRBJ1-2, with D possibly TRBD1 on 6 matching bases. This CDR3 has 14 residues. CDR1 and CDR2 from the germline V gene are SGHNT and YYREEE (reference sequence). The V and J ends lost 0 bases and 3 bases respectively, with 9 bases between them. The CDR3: CASSLVGGDYGYTF. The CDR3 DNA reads TGTGCCAGCAGCTTGGTGGGGGGCGACTATGGCTACACCTTC. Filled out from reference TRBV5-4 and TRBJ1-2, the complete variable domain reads ETGVTQSPTHLIKTRGQQVTLRCSSQSGHNTVSWYQQALGQGPQFIFQYYREEENGRGNFPPRFSGLQFPNYSSELNVNALELDDSALYLCASSLVGGDYGYTFGSGTRLTVV.

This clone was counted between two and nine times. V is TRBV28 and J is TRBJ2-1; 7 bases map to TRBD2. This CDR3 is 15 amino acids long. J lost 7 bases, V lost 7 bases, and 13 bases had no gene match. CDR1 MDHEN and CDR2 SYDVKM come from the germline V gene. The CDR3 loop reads CASTPSLAPYNEQFF. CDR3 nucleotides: TGTGCCAGCACCCCTTCACTAGCGCCTTATAATGAGCAGTTCTTC.

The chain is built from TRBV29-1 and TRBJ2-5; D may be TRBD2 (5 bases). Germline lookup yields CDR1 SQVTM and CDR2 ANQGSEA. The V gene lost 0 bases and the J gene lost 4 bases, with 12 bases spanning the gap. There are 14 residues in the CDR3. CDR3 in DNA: TGCAGCGTTGAAGAAGGCCTAGCACCAGAGACCCAGTACTTC. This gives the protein CSVEEGLAPETQYF.

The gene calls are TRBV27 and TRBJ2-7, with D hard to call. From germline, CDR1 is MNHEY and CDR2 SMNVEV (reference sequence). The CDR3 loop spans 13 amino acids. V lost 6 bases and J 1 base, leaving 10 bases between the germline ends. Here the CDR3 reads CASSPHGSYEQYF. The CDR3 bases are TGTGCCAGCAGCCCACATGGGTCCTACGAGCAGTACTTC.

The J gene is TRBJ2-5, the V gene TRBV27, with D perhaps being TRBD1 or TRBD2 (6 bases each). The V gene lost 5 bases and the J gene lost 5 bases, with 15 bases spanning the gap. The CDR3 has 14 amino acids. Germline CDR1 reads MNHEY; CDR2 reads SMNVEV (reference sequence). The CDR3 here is CASSLGGPQETQYF. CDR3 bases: TGTGCCAGCAGTCTAGGGGGGCCCCAGGAGACCCAGTACTTC.

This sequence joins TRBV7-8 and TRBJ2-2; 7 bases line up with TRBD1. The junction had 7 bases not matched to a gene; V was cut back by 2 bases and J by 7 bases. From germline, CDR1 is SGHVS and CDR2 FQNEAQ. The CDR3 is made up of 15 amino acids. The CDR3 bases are TGTGCCAGCAGCTTATTGAGACAGGGCAGCGGGGAGCTGTTTTTT. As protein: CASSLLRQGSGELFF.

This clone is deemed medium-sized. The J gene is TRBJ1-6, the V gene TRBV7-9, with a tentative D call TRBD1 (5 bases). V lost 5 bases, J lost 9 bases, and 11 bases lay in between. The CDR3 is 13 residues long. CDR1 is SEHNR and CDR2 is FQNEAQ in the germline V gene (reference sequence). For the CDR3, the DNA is TGTGCCAGCAGCCAATCAGGGTTTTCACCCCTCCACTTT. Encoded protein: CASSQSGFSPLHF.